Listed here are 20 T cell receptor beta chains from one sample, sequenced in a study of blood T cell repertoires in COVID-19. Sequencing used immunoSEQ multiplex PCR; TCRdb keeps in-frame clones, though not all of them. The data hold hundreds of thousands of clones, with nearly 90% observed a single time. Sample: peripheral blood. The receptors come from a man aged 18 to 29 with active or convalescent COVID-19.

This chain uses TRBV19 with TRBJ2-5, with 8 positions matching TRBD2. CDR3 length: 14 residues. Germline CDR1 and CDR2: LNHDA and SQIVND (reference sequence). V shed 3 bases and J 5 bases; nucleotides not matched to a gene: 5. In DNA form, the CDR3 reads TGTGCCAGTAGTATGTTGTCGGGGGGGGAGACCCAGTACTTC. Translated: CASSMLSGGETQYF.

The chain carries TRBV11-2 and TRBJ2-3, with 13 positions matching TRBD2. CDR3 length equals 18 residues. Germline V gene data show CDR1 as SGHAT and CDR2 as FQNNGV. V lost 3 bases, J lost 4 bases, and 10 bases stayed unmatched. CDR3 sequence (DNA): TGTGCCAGCAGCTTCACCTTGACTAGCGGGGGGCCCCCAGATACGCAGTATTTT. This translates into CASSFTLTSGGPPDTQYF. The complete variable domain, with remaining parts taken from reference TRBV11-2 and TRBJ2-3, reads EAGVAQSPRYKIIEKRQSVAFWCNPISGHATLYWYQQILGQGPKLLIQFQNNGVVDDSQLPKDRFSAERLKGVDSTLKIQPAKLEDSAVYLCASSFTLTSGGPPDTQYFGPGTRLTVL.

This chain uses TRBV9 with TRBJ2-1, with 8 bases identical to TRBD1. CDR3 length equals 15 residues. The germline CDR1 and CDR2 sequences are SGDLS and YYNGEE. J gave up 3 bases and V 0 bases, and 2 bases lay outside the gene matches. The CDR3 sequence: CASSVEGTGYNEQFF. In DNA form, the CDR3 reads TGTGCCAGCAGCGTAGAAGGGACAGGCTACAATGAGCAGTTCTTC.

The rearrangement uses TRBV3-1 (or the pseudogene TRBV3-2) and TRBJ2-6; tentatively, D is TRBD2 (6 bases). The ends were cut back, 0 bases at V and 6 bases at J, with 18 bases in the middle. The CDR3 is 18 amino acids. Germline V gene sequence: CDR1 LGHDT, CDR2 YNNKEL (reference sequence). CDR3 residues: CASSQDSSGGTLANVLTF. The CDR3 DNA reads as TGTGCCAGCAGCCAAGATTCCTCTGGAGGGACTCTGGCCAACGTCCTGACTTTC.

This CDR3 is CASSLIQGANQPQHF. The CDR3 DNA is TGTGCCAGCAGTTTGATACAGGGGGCGAATCAGCCCCAGCATTTT. The rearrangement uses TRBV27 and TRBJ1-5; 9 bases align to TRBD1. Germline CDR1 reads MNHEY; CDR2 reads SMNVEV (reference sequence). V trimming: 3 bases; J trimming: 4 bases; junction bases outside the gene matches: 4. This CDR3 contains 15 residues.

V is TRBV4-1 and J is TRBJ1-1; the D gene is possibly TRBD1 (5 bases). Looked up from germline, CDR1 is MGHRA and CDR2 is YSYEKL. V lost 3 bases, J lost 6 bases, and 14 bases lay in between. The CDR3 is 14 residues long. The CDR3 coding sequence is TGCGCCAGCAGCCAGTCGCGGGGGGGGGCTGAAGCTTTCTTT. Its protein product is CASSQSRGGAEAFF.

The CDR3 here is CASSNPSGEETQYF. CDR3 bases: TGTGCCAGTAGTAACCCTAGCGGGGAAGAGACCCAGTACTTC. This sequence joins TRBV19 and TRBJ2-5; 9 nucleotides match TRBD2. With V trimmed by 4 bases and J by 3 bases, 3 bases remained unmatched. There are 14 residues in the CDR3. CDR1 LNHDA and CDR2 SQIVND come from the germline V gene (reference sequence).

In DNA form, the CDR3 reads TGCAGTGCAGCCGGGGGGCGCGAGCAGTACTTC. It specifies CSAAGGREQYF. The chain employs TRBV20-1 and TRBJ2-7; perhaps TRBD2 as D (7 bases). With 6 bases removed from V and 6 bases from J, the gap between germline ends came to 12 bases. Per the germline V gene, CDR1 is DFQATT and CDR2 is SNEGSKA (reference sequence). The CDR3 extends over 11 amino acids.

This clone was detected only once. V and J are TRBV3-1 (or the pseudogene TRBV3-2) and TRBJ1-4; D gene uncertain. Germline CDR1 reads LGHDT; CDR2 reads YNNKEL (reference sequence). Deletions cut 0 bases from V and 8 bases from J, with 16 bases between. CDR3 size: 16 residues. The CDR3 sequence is CASSQDRGMGKEKLFF. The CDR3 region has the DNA TGTGCCAGCAGCCAAGATCGAGGGATGGGGAAGGAAAAACTGTTTTTT.

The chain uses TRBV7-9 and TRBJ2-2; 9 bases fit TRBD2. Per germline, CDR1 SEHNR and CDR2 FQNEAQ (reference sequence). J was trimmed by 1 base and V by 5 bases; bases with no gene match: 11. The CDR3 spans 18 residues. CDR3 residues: CASSPRGRGGQNTGELFF. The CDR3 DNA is TGTGCCAGCAGCCCTCGGGGGCGGGGGGGCCAGAACACCGGGGAGCTGTTTTTT.

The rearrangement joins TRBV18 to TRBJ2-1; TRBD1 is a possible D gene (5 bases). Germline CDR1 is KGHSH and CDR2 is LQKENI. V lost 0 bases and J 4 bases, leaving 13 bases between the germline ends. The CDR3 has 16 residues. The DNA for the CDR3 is TGTGCCAGCTCACCACCCTTAAGGGGCGTATACAATGAGCAGTTCTTC. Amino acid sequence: CASSPPLRGVYNEQFF.

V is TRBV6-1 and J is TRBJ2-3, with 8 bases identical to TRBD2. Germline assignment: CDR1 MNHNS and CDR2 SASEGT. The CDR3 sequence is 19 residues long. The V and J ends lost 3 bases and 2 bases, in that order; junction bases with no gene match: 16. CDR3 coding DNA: TGTGCCAGCAGTGAGTGGTTAGCGGGAAACTACGGTTTCACAGATACGCAGTATTTT. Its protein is CASSEWLAGNYGFTDTQYF.

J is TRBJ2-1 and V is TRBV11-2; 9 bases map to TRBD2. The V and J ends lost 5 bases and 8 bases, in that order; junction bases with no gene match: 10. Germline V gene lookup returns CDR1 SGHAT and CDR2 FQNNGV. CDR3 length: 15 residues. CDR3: CASSGRGGQLYEQFF. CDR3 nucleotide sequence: TGTGCCAGCAGCGGGCGGGGGGGCCAGTTGTATGAGCAGTTCTTC. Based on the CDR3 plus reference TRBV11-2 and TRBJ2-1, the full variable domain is EAGVAQSPRYKIIEKRQSVAFWCNPISGHATLYWYQQILGQGPKLLIQFQNNGVVDDSQLPKDRFSAERLKGVDSTLKIQPAKLEDSAVYLCASSGRGGQLYEQFFGPGTRLTVL.

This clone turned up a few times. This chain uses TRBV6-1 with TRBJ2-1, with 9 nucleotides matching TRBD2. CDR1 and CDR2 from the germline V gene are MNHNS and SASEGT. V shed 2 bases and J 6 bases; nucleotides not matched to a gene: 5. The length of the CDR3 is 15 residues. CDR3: CASSEMAGGVNEQFF. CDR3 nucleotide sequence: TGTGCCAGCAGTGAAATGGCGGGGGGGGTCAATGAGCAGTTCTTC.

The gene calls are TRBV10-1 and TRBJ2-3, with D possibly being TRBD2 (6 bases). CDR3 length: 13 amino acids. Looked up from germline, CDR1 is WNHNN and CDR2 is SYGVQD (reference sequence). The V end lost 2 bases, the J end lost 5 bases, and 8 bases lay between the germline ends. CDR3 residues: CASSEGGIDTQYF. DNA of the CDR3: TGCGCCAGCAGTGAGGGGGGGATAGATACGCAGTATTTT.

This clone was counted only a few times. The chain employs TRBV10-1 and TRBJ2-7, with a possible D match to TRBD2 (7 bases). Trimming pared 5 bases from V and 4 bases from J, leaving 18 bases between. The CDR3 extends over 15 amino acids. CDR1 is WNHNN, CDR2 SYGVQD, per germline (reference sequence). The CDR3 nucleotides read TGCGCCAGCAGTCCAGGGAGTGGGGGGGCATACGAGCAGTACTTC. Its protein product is CASSPGSGGAYEQYF.

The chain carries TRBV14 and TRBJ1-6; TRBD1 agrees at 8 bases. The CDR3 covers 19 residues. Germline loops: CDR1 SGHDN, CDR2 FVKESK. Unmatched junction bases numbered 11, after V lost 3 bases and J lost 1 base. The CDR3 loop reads CASSHTWQGATSYNSPLHF. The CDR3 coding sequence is TGTGCCAGCAGCCACACTTGGCAGGGGGCGACATCCTATAATTCACCCCTCCACTTT. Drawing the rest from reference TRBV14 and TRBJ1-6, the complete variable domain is EAGVTQFPSHSVIEKGQTVTLRCDPISGHDNLYWYRRVMGKEIKFLLHFVKESKQDESGMPNNRFLAERTGGTYSTLKVQPAELEDSGVYFCASSHTWQGATSYNSPLHFGNGTRLTVT.

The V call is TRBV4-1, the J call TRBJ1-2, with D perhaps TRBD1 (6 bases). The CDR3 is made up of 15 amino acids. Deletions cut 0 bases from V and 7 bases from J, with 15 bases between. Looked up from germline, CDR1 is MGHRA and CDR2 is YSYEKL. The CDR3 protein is CASSQDWTEGRGYTF. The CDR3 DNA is TGCGCCAGCAGCCAAGATTGGACAGAGGGTCGTGGCTACACCTTC.

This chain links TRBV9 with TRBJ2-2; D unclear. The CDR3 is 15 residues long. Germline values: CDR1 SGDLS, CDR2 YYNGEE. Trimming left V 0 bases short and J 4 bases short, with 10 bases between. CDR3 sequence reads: CASSVVPRSTGELFF. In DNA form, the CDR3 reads TGTGCCAGCAGCGTAGTCCCTAGAAGCACCGGGGAGCTGTTTTTT.

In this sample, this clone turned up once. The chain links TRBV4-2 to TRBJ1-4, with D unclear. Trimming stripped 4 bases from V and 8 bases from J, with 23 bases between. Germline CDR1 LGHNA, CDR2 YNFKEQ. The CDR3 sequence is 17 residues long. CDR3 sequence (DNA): TGTGCCAGCAGCCGCGCTGCGTCGGGGATTATGGGCGAAAAACTGTTTTTT. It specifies CASSRAASGIMGEKLFF.